This T cell receptor beta chain was recorded in a study of blood T cell repertoires in COVID-19. Study-wide context: The United States, Italy and Spain provided the acute and convalescent COVID-19 samples.

Assay used: immunoSEQ multiplex PCR; TCRdb lists only in-frame clones, some missing. The sample yields about 160,000 clones, roughly 88% seen once. This clone was counted once. This receptor was taken from a woman aged 45-59 years who had recovered from COVID-19. Sequencing was done on a sample of PBMCs or T cells enriched from blood (not recorded which).

The DNA of the CDR3 is TGTGCCAGCTCACCACCGGGACAGGGGGCGGGCGAGCAGTACTTC. This encodes CASSPPGQGAGEQYF. The chain recombines TRBV18 with TRBJ2-7; TRBD1 agrees at 12 bases. The germline CDR1 and CDR2 sequences are KGHSH and LQKENI. With V trimmed by 0 bases and J by 6 bases, 3 bases remained unmatched. The CDR3 length is 15 residues.